This is a list of T cell receptor beta chains from one sample in a study of blood T cell repertoires in COVID-19. Repertoires were generated with immunoSEQ multiplex PCR, while TCRdb's copy carries only in-frame clones and drops some. The table shows a few hundred thousand clones, with nearly 90% occurring only once. Sample: PBMCs or T cells enriched from blood (not recorded which). These receptors were obtained from a woman in her twenties or thirties who had recovered from COVID-19. Both conserved end residues are part of each CDR3. The order of the fields is V gene, CDR3 protein.

TRBV5-1 | CASSLVAQGYTGELFF
TRBV5-6 | CASSPQASTNYGYTF
TRBV14 | CASSQRGGYTEAFF
TRBV19 | CASSPTGALAFYGYTF
TRBV30 | CAWRDSRKSYEQYF
TRBV19 | CASSIVGGSTDTQYF
TRBV30 | CAWSRDRGSGELFF
TRBV2 | CASSTGGSGGNTIYF
TRBV12-3/TRBV12-4 | CASSSRNPFTLHF
TRBV5-6 | CASSPGTSYNEQFF
TRBV19 | CASNSGGGFMYF
TRBV5-4 | CASSRGQGNYEQYF
TRBV5-8 | CASSRTGVETQYF
TRBV6-6 | CASSYSNSMNTEAFF
TRBV18 | CASSLNSPQGAEKLFF
TRBV7-9 | CASSPALDTGELFF
TRBV21-1 | CASSPIGGGAPDTQYF
TRBV4-1 | CASSQQGTDTQYF
TRBV6-5 | CASSYVDRGNNEQYF
TRBV5-1 | CASSLGGYQPQHF
TRBV7-2 | CASSSLHEQFF
TRBV7-2 | CASSYRARDVKLFF
TRBV4-1 | CASSHSIAQVIQPQHF
TRBV19 | CASSSWTGDNYGYTF
TRBV2 | CASSSTQNTEAFF
TRBV19 | CASSPRGWNSNQPQHF